Each of the 22 T cell receptor beta chains below was sequenced from the same sample in a study of high-grade serous ovarian cancer treatment subgroups. Tumor tissue was taken before any definitive surgery or chemotherapy was given. Libraries were prepared by immunoSEQ multiplex PCR; TCRdb keeps only in-frame clonotypes and omits some of them. The table has 15,000 or so clones, about nine tenths seen once; the top ten hold more than 6%. The source material was tumor tissue. The receptors shown here come from a human donor with high-grade serous ovarian cancer.

This clone was observed a handful of times. V usage is TRBV28 and J usage is TRBJ1-3; D remains unclear. This CDR3 spans 14 amino acids. The V end was cut by 7 bases, the J end by 1 base, with 11 bases between. Germline lookup yields CDR1 MDHEN and CDR2 SYDVKM. The DNA of the CDR3 is TGTGCCAGCAACAGTTTCCTATCTGGAAACACCATATATTTT. Its protein product is CASNSFLSGNTIYF.

The chain couples TRBV18 to TRBJ2-7; 9 bases fit TRBD1. With 4 bases clipped from V and 5 bases from J, the junction kept 6 bases outside the gene matches. From germline, CDR1 is KGHSH and CDR2 LQKENI. This CDR3 comprises 14 residues. The CDR3 DNA reads as TGTGCCAGCTCACAGGGACAGGGTCCCCACGAGCAGTACTTC. Translating it yields CASSQGQGPHEQYF. The variable domain in full, with the rest retrieved from reference TRBV18 and TRBJ2-7, is NAGVMQNPRHLVRRRGQEARLRCSPMKGHSHVYWYRQLPEEGLKFMVYLQKENIIDESGMPKERFSAEFPKEGPSILRIQQVVRGDSAAYFCASSQGQGPHEQYFGPGTRLTVT.

This chain joins TRBV5-8 and TRBJ2-3, with D perhaps assigned TRBD1 or TRBD2 (6 bases each). Germline V gene data show CDR1 as SGHTS and CDR2 as YDEGEE. The V gene lost 0 bases and the J gene lost 1 base, with 24 bases spanning the gap. This CDR3 region has 20 residues. CDR3 sequence reads: CASSLDLQGGSGVGTDTQYF. The CDR3 DNA sequence: TGTGCCAGCAGCTTGGACCTACAGGGAGGTAGTGGAGTAGGCACAGATACGCAGTATTTT.

The chain uses TRBV5-6 and TRBJ2-7; either TRBD1 or TRBD2 may fit D (5 bases each). This CDR3 region has 15 residues. Germline CDR1 reads SGHDT; CDR2 reads YYEEEE. Trimming shortened V by 2 bases and J by 1 base, and 13 bases separated the two germline ends. CDR3 coding DNA: TGTGCCAGCAGCTTCTACTGGGACGGGTCCTACGAGCAGTACTTC. It encodes CASSFYWDGSYEQYF.

This chain connects TRBV6-6 to TRBJ2-7; D gene unclear. The CDR3 extends over 12 amino acids. Germline values: CDR1 MNHNY, CDR2 SVGAGI (reference sequence). With 1 base removed from V and 2 bases from J, the gap between germline ends came to 3 bases. The CDR3 region is CASSYLAYEQYF. CDR3 nucleotide sequence: TGTGCCAGCAGTTACTTAGCCTACGAGCAGTACTTC.

This sequence joins TRBV6-1 and TRBJ1-4; TRBD1 might be the D (5 bases). V was clipped by 6 bases and J by 5 bases, with 13 bases between them. The germline V gene encodes CDR1 MNHNS and CDR2 SASEGT. The CDR3 extends over 14 amino acids. DNA of the CDR3: TGTGCCAGCAGATCTGGGGCTACGAATGAAAAACTGTTTTTT. This codes for CASRSGATNEKLFF.

This chain uses TRBV27 with TRBJ1-5; D possibly corresponds to TRBD1 (6 bases). Trimming removed 7 bases at V and 0 bases at J, with 19 bases between. CDR1 is MNHEY and CDR2 is SMNVEV in the germline V gene (reference sequence). The CDR3 length is 17 residues. The CDR3 here is CASKKGGAAYSNQPQHF. The CDR3 region has the DNA TGTGCCAGCAAAAAGGGGGGGGCCGCGTATAGCAATCAGCCCCAGCATTTT.

V gene TRBV10-3 combines with J gene TRBJ2-3; D not certain. V lost 2 bases and J lost 4, with 22 bases in between. Per the germline V gene, CDR1 is ENHRY and CDR2 is SYGVKD. This CDR3 contains 18 residues. The CDR3 coding sequence is TGTGCCATCAGTGAGCAAACCCTTGGGTCCAATGGGGCAGATACGCAGTATTTT. Protein product: CAISEQTLGSNGADTQYF.

The chain couples TRBV13 to TRBJ2-5; 10 positions agree with TRBD2. The junction had 9 bases not matched to a gene; V was cut back by 4 bases and J by 7 bases. The CDR3 totals 15 residues. Germline loops: CDR1 PRHDT, CDR2 FYEKMQ (reference sequence). CDR3: CASSSPSLAGVTQYF. In nucleotides, the CDR3 is TGTGCCAGCAGCTCCCCCTCGCTAGCGGGGGTGACCCAGTACTTC.

The count of this clone is one. V gene TRBV11-2 combines with J gene TRBJ1-5; 11 bases are shared with TRBD1. The CDR3 is 14 residues long. V shed 1 base and J 9 bases; nucleotides not matched to a gene: 2. CDR1 SGHAT and CDR2 FQNNGV come from the germline V gene. The CDR3 here is CASSLGGTGGPQHF. CDR3 nucleotides: TGTGCCAGCAGCTTAGGGGGGACAGGGGGGCCCCAGCATTTT.

The rearrangement uses TRBV6-5 and TRBJ1-1; TRBD1 matches 7 bases. Germline loops: CDR1 MNHEY, CDR2 SVGAGI. The V segment lost 0 bases and the J segment 5 bases; nucleotides outside the gene matches: 6. CDR3 size: 15 residues. The CDR3 nucleotides read TGTGCCAGCAGTTACTCAGGCAGGGGGGGGACTGAAGCTTTCTTT. It specifies CASSYSGRGGTEAFF.

The chain uses TRBV11-2 and TRBJ2-5; 9 bases line up with TRBD1. Near its end, the DNA agrees better with TRBJ2-7, so the J call may be wrong. There are 16 residues in the CDR3. CDR1 is SGHAT and CDR2 is FQNNGV in the germline V gene. The CDR3 DNA is TGTGCCAGCAGCTTAGGGACGGGACAGGGCTCCTACGAGCAGTACTTC. Translation gives CASSLGTGQGSYEQYF.

The chain has TRBV11-2 and TRBJ1-2, with D maybe TRBD1 (5 bases). Germline values: CDR1 SGHAT, CDR2 FQNNGV. CDR3 length: 14 residues. Trimming took off 7 bases at V and 8 bases at J, with 20 bases between the two ends. Here the CDR3 DNA reads TGTGCCAGCACCCCGTCAGGGAATAAGGACGGCTACACCTTC. Protein sequence: CASTPSGNKDGYTF.

This clone occurred once. The V gene is TRBV7-9, the J gene TRBJ2-1; no definite D call. Germline CDR1 reads SEHNR; CDR2 reads FQNEAQ (reference sequence). This CDR3 has 10 residues. V was cut by 3 bases and J by 10 bases, with 4 bases left in between. Here the CDR3 reads CASSLVEQFF. The CDR3 coding sequence is TGTGCCAGCAGCTTGGTCGAGCAGTTCTTC.

The V call is TRBV28, the J call TRBJ2-1; possible D gene TRBD2, 6 bases. Germline loops: CDR1 MDHEN, CDR2 SYDVKM. This CDR3 spans 14 amino acids. Trimming shortened V by 5 bases and J by 0 bases, and 8 bases separated the two germline ends. The CDR3 DNA follows: TGTGCCAGCAGTCTGGAGGGCTCCTACAATGAGCAGTTCTTC. This translates into CASSLEGSYNEQFF.

This clone has a single count. The rearrangement joins TRBV6-6 to TRBJ2-7; 7 bases agree with TRBD1. The CDR3 runs 14 residues. Trimming took 0 bases from V and 5 from J; bases not matched to a gene: 4. Germline V gives CDR1 MNHNY, CDR2 SVGAGI (reference sequence). Here the CDR3 reads CASSYSEGANEQYF. The CDR3 nucleotides are TGTGCCAGCAGTTACTCAGAGGGGGCAAACGAGCAGTACTTC.

V and J are TRBV6-5 and TRBJ2-1, with D perhaps assigned TRBD1 or TRBD2 (6 bases each). Per germline, CDR1 MNHEY and CDR2 SVGAGI. Trimming removed 8 bases at V and 5 bases at J, with 16 bases between. The CDR3 is 14 residues long. In nucleotides, the CDR3 is TGTGCCAGCTGCTGGGGGGCCCGGCACAATGAGCAGTTCTTC. It specifies CASCWGARHNEQFF.

V usage is TRBV9 and J usage is TRBJ2-3; D possibly corresponds to TRBD2 (6 bases). Deletions cut 3 bases from V and 7 bases from J, with 9 bases between. Per the germline V gene, CDR1 is SGDLS and CDR2 is YYNGEE. The CDR3 spans 12 residues. CDR3 bases: TGTGCCAGCAGCGGGGACTTTTATACGCAGTATTTT. This gives the protein CASSGDFYTQYF.

The CDR3 here is CASSVAVGGAYEQYF. CDR3 DNA sequence: TGTGCCAGCAGCGTAGCGGTTGGGGGAGCCTACGAGCAGTACTTC. The gene calls are TRBV9 and TRBJ2-7, with D perhaps being TRBD1 or TRBD2 (5 bases each). V lost 0 bases, J lost 2 bases, and 12 bases lay in between. This CDR3 contains 15 residues. The germline V gene encodes CDR1 SGDLS and CDR2 YYNGEE.

The J gene is TRBJ1-3, the V gene TRBV18, with D perhaps matching TRBD1 (6 bases). Trimming pared 4 bases from V and 4 bases from J, leaving 14 bases between. The CDR3 is 15 residues long. The germline V gene encodes CDR1 KGHSH and CDR2 LQKENI. DNA for the CDR3: TGTGCCAGCTCACTTTCGTACAGGGAAGGAAACACCATATATTTT. Its protein is CASSLSYREGNTIYF.

This chain links TRBV7-2 with TRBJ2-7, with D perhaps matching TRBD1 or TRBD2 (5 bases each). The germline V and J ends were trimmed by 3 bases and 5 bases, with 17 bases remaining between them. Per the germline V gene, CDR1 is SGHTA and CDR2 is FQGNSA. The CDR3 has 15 residues. The CDR3 spells CASSFGLGREHEQYF. In DNA form, the CDR3 reads TGTGCCAGCAGCTTTGGGTTAGGCAGGGAGCACGAGCAGTACTTC.

A single count supports this clone. The chain uses TRBV6-4 and TRBJ2-2, with 7 bases identical to TRBD2. J was trimmed by 5 bases and V by 3 bases; bases with no gene match: 3. The CDR3 sequence is 14 residues long. Germline V gene data show CDR1 as MRHNA and CDR2 as SNTAGT. The CDR3 region has the DNA TGTGCCAGCAGTGAGGGGGGGGGTACCGGGGAGCTGTTTTTT. It is translated as CASSEGGGTGELFF.